This T cell receptor (beta chain) is drawn from a study of cytomegalovirus exposure and HLA in healthy donors. V dropped 5 bases and J dropped 7; count of bases not matched to a gene: 6. Germline CDR1 is SGHAT and CDR2 is FQNNGV. The CDR3 spans 14 residues. Study-wide results and caveats: Reportedly, TCR beta sequences accurately predicted HLA-A and HLA-B alleles in most subjects. A link between a missense DCLRE1C variant and TCR beta V- and J-gene trimming emerged from a later analysis. Immune exposure information comprised only CMV serostatus.

Notes on this clone: Its antigen is unidentified.

The PCR had 60 Vbeta and 13 Jbeta primers. TCRdb's copy holds only in-frame clones and misses some; the assay was immunoSEQ multiplex PCR. The sample records roughly 180,000 clones, around 81% being singletons. The sequencing input was PBMCs. The V gene is TRBV11-2, the J gene TRBJ1-1; 11 bases align to TRBD1. This TCR derives from a woman in her late teens or twenties in good health and CMV-seropositive. The CDR3 DNA reads as TGTGCCAGCAGCGTAGGACAGGGGGCAGATGAAGCTTTCTTT. This sequence encodes CASSVGQGADEAFF.